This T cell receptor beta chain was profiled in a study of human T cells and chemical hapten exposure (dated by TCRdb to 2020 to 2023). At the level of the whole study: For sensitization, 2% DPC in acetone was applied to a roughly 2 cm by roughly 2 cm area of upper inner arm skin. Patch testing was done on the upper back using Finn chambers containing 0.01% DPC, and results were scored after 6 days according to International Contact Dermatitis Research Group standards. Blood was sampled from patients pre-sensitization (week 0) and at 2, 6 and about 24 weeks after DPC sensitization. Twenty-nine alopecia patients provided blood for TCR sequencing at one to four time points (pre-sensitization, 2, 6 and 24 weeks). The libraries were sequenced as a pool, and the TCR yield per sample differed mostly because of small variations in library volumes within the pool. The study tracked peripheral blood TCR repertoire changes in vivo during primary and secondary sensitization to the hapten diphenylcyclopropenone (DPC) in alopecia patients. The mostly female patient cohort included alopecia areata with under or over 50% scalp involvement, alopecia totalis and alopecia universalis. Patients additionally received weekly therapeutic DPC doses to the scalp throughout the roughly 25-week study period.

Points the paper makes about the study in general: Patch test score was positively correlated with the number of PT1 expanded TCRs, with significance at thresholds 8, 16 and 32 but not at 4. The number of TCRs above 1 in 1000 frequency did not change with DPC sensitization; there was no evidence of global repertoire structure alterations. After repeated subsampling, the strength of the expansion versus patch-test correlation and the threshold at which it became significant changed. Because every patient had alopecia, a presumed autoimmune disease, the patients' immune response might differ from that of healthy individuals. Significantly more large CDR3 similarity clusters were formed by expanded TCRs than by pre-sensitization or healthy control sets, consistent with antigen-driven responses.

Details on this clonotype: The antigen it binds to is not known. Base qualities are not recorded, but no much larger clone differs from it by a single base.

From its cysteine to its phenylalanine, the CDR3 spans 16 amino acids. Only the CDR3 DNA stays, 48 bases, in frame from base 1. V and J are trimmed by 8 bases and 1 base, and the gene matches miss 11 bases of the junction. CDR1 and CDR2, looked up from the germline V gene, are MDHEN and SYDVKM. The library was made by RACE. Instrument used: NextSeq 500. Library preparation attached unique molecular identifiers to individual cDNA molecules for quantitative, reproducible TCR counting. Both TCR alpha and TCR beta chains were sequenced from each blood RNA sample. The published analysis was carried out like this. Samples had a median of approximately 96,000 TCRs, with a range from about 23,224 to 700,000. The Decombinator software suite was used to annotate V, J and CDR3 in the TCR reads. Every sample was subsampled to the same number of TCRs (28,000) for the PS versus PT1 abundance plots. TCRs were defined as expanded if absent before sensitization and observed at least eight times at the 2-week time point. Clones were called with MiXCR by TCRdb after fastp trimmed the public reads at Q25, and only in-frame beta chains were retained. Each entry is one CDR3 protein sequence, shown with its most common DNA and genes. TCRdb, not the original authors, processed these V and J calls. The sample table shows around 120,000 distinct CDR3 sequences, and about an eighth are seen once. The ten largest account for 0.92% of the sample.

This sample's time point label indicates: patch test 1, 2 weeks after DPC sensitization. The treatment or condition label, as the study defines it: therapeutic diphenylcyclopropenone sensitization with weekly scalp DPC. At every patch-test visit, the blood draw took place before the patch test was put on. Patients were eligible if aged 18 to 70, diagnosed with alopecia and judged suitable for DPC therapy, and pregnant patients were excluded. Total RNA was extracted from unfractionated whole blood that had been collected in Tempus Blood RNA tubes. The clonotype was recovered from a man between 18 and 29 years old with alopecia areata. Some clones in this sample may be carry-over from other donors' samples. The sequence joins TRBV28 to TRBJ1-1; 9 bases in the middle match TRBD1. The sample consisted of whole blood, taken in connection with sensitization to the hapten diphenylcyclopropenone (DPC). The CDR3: CASETHPGQGNTEAFF. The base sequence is TGTGCCAGCGAAACCCACCCGGGACAGGGGAACACTGAAGCTTTCTTT.